The present T cell receptor (beta chain) was sequenced within a study of cytotoxic CD8 clonotypes in ibrutinib-treated CLL. Background on the study: Of a cohort that held some eleven relapsed/refractory and around 14 treatment-naive patients, under 18 were IGHV unmutated. Partial responders about 25, complete 2; roughly 12 progressed and some 15 stayed in remission by median about 5.5 years. Sequenced samples delivered averages of some 260,000 productive templates and around 94,000 productive rearrangements. Notes on the study in general: Sampling of sustained-remission and progressing patients occurred at differing times.

The CDR3 spans 15 residues. Trimming cost V 0 bases and J 1 base; bases outside gene matches: 2. CDR1 and CDR2 from the germline V gene are KGHSH and LQKENI. Profiling relied on immunoSEQ multiplex PCR, and the TCRdb table lists in-frame clones only, not all of them. The repertoire holds more than 300,000 clones, with around four fifths as singletons. In regard to this clone: What it binds is not known.

The sequence was collected from a human donor with chronic lymphocytic leukemia. The input for sequencing was PBMCs, taken before ibrutinib treatment. The chain uses TRBV18 and TRBJ2-5; TRBD1 matches at 7 bases. The CDR3 DNA sequence: TGTGCCAGCTCACCACCCACAGGGGTCCAAGAGACCCAGTACTTC. Translation: CASSPPTGVQETQYF.